This T cell receptor (beta chain) was retrieved from a study of T cells in Graves' hyperthyroidism and ophthalmopathy. The TCR beta CDR3 regions underwent amplification using RNA transcripts as the source. First-round RT-PCR of the TCR CDR3 relied on the HTBI primer set. TCRdb ran MiXCR on the multiplex PCR reads and lists one entry per CDR3 protein. The table records 500,000 to 600,000 distinct CDR3 sequences, approximately 15% of them present only once. Study conclusions and caveats: Median prediction lead before ophthalmopathy onset was 6.5 months with the model. Within blood appeared most thyroid clonotypes that had expanded above 0.001.

Pregnant or lactating patients were excluded, as were those with uncontrolled infection or other autoimmune disease. Diagnoses were established using clinical symptoms, serum thyroxine and TRAb, thyroid ultrasound and orbital computed tomography. Note on this clonotype: Its cognate antigen is unknown.

The CDR3 has 14 residues. Trimming took 8 bases from V and 1 from J, leaving 15 bases between them. The specimen was blood. This clonotype originated in a woman younger than 30 with Graves' hyperthyroidism. The V call is TRBV12-3 or TRBV12-4, the J call TRBJ2-7, with TRBD2 as a possible D gene (5 bases). This CDR3 is CASRPVGASYEQYF. In nucleotides, the CDR3 is TGTGCCAGCCGGCCAGTGGGAGCGTCCTACGAGCAGTACTTC.